The 7 T cell receptor beta chains reported below all come from one sample, sequenced in a study of read filtering for tumor transcriptome and immune sequencing. From 300 to 400 ng of RNA, a library with molecular barcoded alpha/delta and beta/gamma adaptors was made. TCRdb re-called the reads through MiXCR, storing one row per CDR3 protein. The sample carries around 20,000 distinct CDR3 sequences, more than 20% recorded once. The sample consisted of a population of CD138-negative cells sorted from bone marrow. These receptors came from a donor at least 40 years old with multiple myeloma.

This clonotype has more than one count but fewer than ten. The chain links TRBV5-1 to TRBJ1-1; D is undetermined. The CDR3 is 16 amino acids. CDR1 and CDR2 from the germline V gene are SGHRS and YFSETQ. V dropped 2 bases and J dropped 1 base, with 15 bases sitting between them. The CDR3 DNA reads as TGCGCCAGCAGCTTTTTAGGTGGACGGACGAACACTGAAGCTTTCTTT. It encodes CASSFLGGRTNTEAFF.

On this clonotype itself: One end of the junction is discordant with germline, which a read error may explain. CDR3 protein: CASSLGPAGGLFF. CDR3 in DNA: TGTGCCAGCAGCTTAGGACCTGCCGGGGGGCTGTTTTTT. The rearrangement links TRBV7-2 to TRBJ2-2, with D possibly matching TRBD2 (6 bases). The germline CDR1 and CDR2 sequences are SGHTA and FQGNSA. The CDR3 extends over 13 amino acids.

This rearrangement joins TRBV20-1 to TRBJ2-1; D call uncertain. V dropped 6 bases and J dropped 0 bases, with 18 bases sitting between them. The germline gives CDR1 DFQATT, CDR2 SNEGSKA (reference sequence). This CDR3 contains 16 residues. This chain's CDR3 is CSARLYERSSYNEQFF. The CDR3, as DNA: TGCAGTGCCCGCCTCTACGAACGAAGCTCCTACAATGAGCAGTTCTTC.

Many counts were recorded for this clonotype. This rearrangement joins TRBV6-6 to TRBJ2-7; D unclear. V gave up 10 bases and J gave up 4 bases, with 14 bases separating them. Germline CDR1 is MNHNY and CDR2 is SVGAGI (reference sequence). The CDR3 length is 12 residues. CDR3 DNA sequence: TGTGCCACCCAGGATAGATTTTACGAGCAGTACTTC. As protein: CATQDRFYEQYF.

This clonotype turned up a few times. The chain combines TRBV5-5 with TRBJ2-1, with TRBD2 matching 7 bases. This CDR3 has 18 amino acids. V shed 4 bases and J 3 bases; nucleotides not matched to a gene: 16. Germline assignment: CDR1 SGHKS and CDR2 YYEKEE (reference sequence). CDR3 coding DNA: TGTGCCAGCAGCCGTGGCCTCCCTAGCGGCCCCTTCTACAATGAGCAGTTCTTC. Its protein is CASSRGLPSGPFYNEQFF.

The gene calls are TRBV20-1 and TRBJ1-5; 10 bases fit TRBD1. Germline lookup yields CDR1 DFQATT and CDR2 SNEGSKA (reference sequence). After removal of 1 base from V and 4 bases from J, the junction contained 13 bases not matched to a gene. The CDR3 runs to 18 residues. DNA for the CDR3: TGCAGTGCTAGAGTCAGGACAGGGGGATCAGATAGGAATCAGCCCCAGCATTTT. Translating it yields CSARVRTGGSDRNQPQHF.

This clonotype was seen many times. The chain carries TRBV6-4 and TRBJ2-1; 8 bases are shared with TRBD2. CDR1 is MRHNA and CDR2 is SNTAGT in the germline V gene. This CDR3 contains 15 residues. V dropped 6 bases and J dropped 9; count of bases not matched to a gene: 13. Here the CDR3 reads CASRVTGGEYGEQFF. The DNA of the CDR3 is TGTGCCAGCAGAGTGACCGGGGGGGAGTATGGTGAGCAGTTCTTC.